A single sample gave rise to the 32 T cell receptor beta chains below, sequenced in a study of T cell changes during pregnancy in multiple sclerosis. Some clones are missing from TCRdb's copy, which holds only in-frame ones; the method was immunoSEQ multiplex PCR. The table includes tens of thousands of clones, roughly 90% detected once. Sequenced material: PBMCs (not recorded whether the cells were cultured). The receptors here all came from a female donor with multiple sclerosis, enrolled in a pregnancy study.

The chain employs TRBV11-1 and TRBJ2-3, with D tentatively TRBD1 (6 bases). Trimming took off 3 bases at V and 4 bases at J, with 20 bases between the two ends. Germline assignment: CDR1 SGHAT and CDR2 FQDESV (reference sequence). The CDR3 totals 17 residues. CDR3 sequence: CASSFFKGAGVPDTQYF. CDR3 DNA: TGTGCCAGCAGCTTTTTCAAAGGGGCAGGGGTTCCAGATACGCAGTATTTT.

The V gene is TRBV5-4, the J gene TRBJ2-7, with 10 positions matching TRBD2. The CDR3 sequence is 15 residues long. J was trimmed by 2 bases and V by 4 bases; bases with no gene match: 6. Germline V CDR1 and CDR2: SGHNT, YYREEE (reference sequence). DNA for the CDR3: TGTGCCAGCAGCCCGGGACTAGCGACAACCTACGAGCAGTACTTC. Its translation: CASSPGLATTYEQYF. Full variable domain (missing parts from reference TRBV5-4 and TRBJ2-7): ETGVTQSPTHLIKTRGQQVTLRCSSQSGHNTVSWYQQALGQGPQFIFQYYREEENGRGNFPPRFSGLQFPNYSSELNVNALELDDSALYLCASSPGLATTYEQYFGPGTRLTVT.

The DNA for the CDR3 is TGTGCCAGCCAGGGGTTCTCCTACAATGAGCAGTTCTTC. Its protein is CASQGFSYNEQFF. The genes are TRBV27 and TRBJ2-1; D might be TRBD1 (6 bases). Trimming pared 8 bases from V and 0 bases from J, leaving 8 bases between. The CDR3 length is 13 residues. In germline, CDR1 is MNHEY, CDR2 SMNVEV (reference sequence).

V usage is TRBV10-3 and J usage is TRBJ2-7; 7 bases are shared with TRBD1. The CDR3 sequence is 13 residues long. In germline, CDR1 is ENHRY, CDR2 SYGVKD. V lost 10 bases, J lost 9 bases, and 15 bases stayed unmatched. Here the CDR3 reads CASRQGDLRGQYF. The CDR3, as DNA: TGTGCCAGCCGACAGGGTGACCTACGTGGGCAGTACTTC.

The V and J genes are TRBV7-3 and TRBJ2-1; TRBD2 agrees at 14 bases. CDR3 size: 14 residues. The germline V gene encodes CDR1 SGHTA and CDR2 FQGTGA. The junction had 1 base not matched to a gene; V was cut back by 3 bases and J by 9 bases. The CDR3 DNA reads as TGTGCCAGCAGCTTTGGACTAGCGGGAGGTGAGCAGTTCTTC. This encodes CASSFGLAGGEQFF.

The rearrangement links TRBV4-3 to TRBJ2-7, with D maybe TRBD2 (5 bases). V lost 1 base to trimming and J lost 4 bases, with 14 bases between them. This CDR3 spans 15 amino acids. Germline V CDR1 and CDR2: LGHNA, YSLEER. The CDR3 loop reads CASSQVLGVKYEQYF. In nucleotides, the CDR3 is TGCGCCAGCAGCCAAGTATTGGGAGTCAAATACGAGCAGTACTTC.

The table lists this clone with a count of one. The rearrangement uses TRBV7-3 and TRBJ2-3, with 10 bases identical to TRBD1. Trimming at V came to 5 bases and at J to 5 bases, leaving 7 bases not matched to a gene. The CDR3 is made up of 15 amino acids. Germline values: CDR1 SGHTA, CDR2 FQGTGA. The CDR3 nucleotides are TGTGCCAGCAGCCGACAGGGGGCGGGTGGAGATACGCAGTATTTT. This translates into CASSRQGAGGDTQYF.

The gene calls are TRBV11-2 and TRBJ1-1; weak D call: TRBD1 (5 bases). With 1 base removed from V and 5 bases from J, the gap between germline ends came to 11 bases. The CDR3 loop spans 14 amino acids. CDR1 is SGHAT, CDR2 FQNNGV, per germline. CDR3 nucleotide sequence: TGTGCCAGCAGCTTAGGGGGGACGTATACTGAAGCTTTCTTT. Protein product: CASSLGGTYTEAFF.

This chain uses TRBV6-5 with TRBJ2-7; tentative D call: TRBD2 (5 bases). This CDR3 is 14 amino acids long. CDR1 and CDR2 from the germline V gene are MNHEY and SVGAGI. V lost 2 bases to trimming and J lost 2 bases, with 10 bases between them. CDR3 region: CASSYGERAYEQYF. For the CDR3, the DNA is TGTGCCAGCAGTTACGGGGAGAGAGCCTACGAGCAGTACTTC.

The V and J genes are TRBV5-1 and TRBJ2-5; D possibly corresponds to TRBD2 (5 bases). The V end was cut by 0 bases, the J end by 4 bases, with 13 bases between. This CDR3 contains 15 residues. Germline V gene data show CDR1 as SGHRS and CDR2 as YFSETQ. The CDR3 DNA is TGCGCCAGCAGCTTGGAACGGGGTGGAGGAGAGACCCAGTACTTC. Protein: CASSLERGGGETQYF.

The chain recombines TRBV10-2 with TRBJ2-1; 9 bases line up with TRBD2. Per the germline V gene, CDR1 is WSHSY and CDR2 is SAAADI. This CDR3 has 19 residues. The junction had 17 bases not matched to a gene; V was cut back by 6 bases and J by 2 bases. For the CDR3, the DNA is TGCGCCAGCAGCCATACTAGCGGGTTCGAGCGAGGTACCTACAATGAGCAGTTCTTC. It is translated as CASSHTSGFERGTYNEQFF.

The chain joins TRBV6-1 to TRBJ2-1; D may be TRBD1 (6 bases). V gave up 4 bases and J gave up 9 bases, with 13 bases separating them. The V gene's germline CDR1 is MNHNS and CDR2 SASEGT. This CDR3 is built from 13 residues. CDR3 in amino acids: CASSGQGLGEQFF. CDR3 bases: TGTGCCAGCAGTGGGCAGGGGTTGGGTGAGCAGTTCTTC.

This chain connects TRBV11-2 to TRBJ2-7, with 11 positions matching TRBD2. This CDR3 region has 14 residues. V trimming: 8 bases; J trimming: 5 bases; junction bases outside the gene matches: 8. CDR1 and CDR2 (germline): SGHAT, FQNNGV. In DNA, the CDR3 is TGTGCCAGCCACTTGACTAGCGGGACCCACGAGCAGTACTTC. Amino acids: CASHLTSGTHEQYF. Together with reference TRBV11-2 and TRBJ2-7, the CDR3 gives the full variable domain: EAGVAQSPRYKIIEKRQSVAFWCNPISGHATLYWYQQILGQGPKLLIQFQNNGVVDDSQLPKDRFSAERLKGVDSTLKIQPAKLEDSAVYLCASHLTSGTHEQYFGPGTRLTVT.

The CDR3 protein is CASSLPSGNTDTQYF. The DNA of the CDR3 is TGTGCCAGCAGTTTACCTAGCGGGAATACAGATACGCAGTATTTT. This sequence joins TRBV28 and TRBJ2-3; 9 nucleotides agree with TRBD2. CDR1 is MDHEN, CDR2 SYDVKM, per germline. This CDR3 spans 15 amino acids. The trim removed 2 bases at V and 3 bases at J, leaving 3 bases unmatched.

This chain links TRBV7-7 with TRBJ2-3; the match to TRBD2 covers 9 bases. V shed 5 bases and J 2 bases; nucleotides not matched to a gene: 8. The length of the CDR3 is 16 residues. Germline V lookup: CDR1 SSHAT, CDR2 FNYEAQ (reference sequence). The CDR3 coding sequence is TGTGCCAGCAGCCCGGGGGTAGCGGGAGCCACAGATACGCAGTATTTT. Amino acid sequence: CASSPGVAGATDTQYF.

The rearrangement joins TRBV4-3 to TRBJ1-3; perhaps TRBD1 as D (5 bases). V shed 2 bases and J shed 8 bases, with 13 bases lying between them. This CDR3 spans 14 amino acids. Germline V gene sequence: CDR1 LGHNA, CDR2 YSLEER. CDR3 loop: CASSQLRVGDTIYF. CDR3 nucleotides: TGCGCCAGCAGCCAACTCAGGGTGGGGGACACCATATATTTT.

The gene calls are TRBV30 and TRBJ2-7; 9 bases are a match to TRBD2. The CDR3 contains 15 residues. Per the germline V gene, CDR1 is GTSNPN and CDR2 is SVGIG (reference sequence). The trim removed 5 bases at V and 7 bases at J, leaving 15 bases unmatched. The CDR3 nucleotides are TGTGCCTGGGATTTGAGGACTAGCGTCTTAAGGGAGCAGTACTTC. Translating gives CAWDLRTSVLREQYF. The full variable domain, completed using reference TRBV30 and TRBJ2-7, is SQTIHQWPATLVQPVGSPLSLECTVEGTSNPNLYWYRQAAGRGLQLLFYSVGIGQISSEVPQNLSASRPQDRQFILSSKKLLLSDSGFYLCAWDLRTSVLREQYFGPGTRLTVT.

The chain employs TRBV7-3 and TRBJ2-3; 12 positions agree with TRBD2. With 2 bases clipped from V and 1 base from J, the junction kept 4 bases outside the gene matches. CDR3 length equals 17 residues. Germline V gene sequence: CDR1 SGHTA, CDR2 FQGTGA. The CDR3 bases are TGTGCCAGCAGCTTAGGGACTAGCGGGCGCCGCACAGATACGCAGTATTTT. This encodes CASSLGTSGRRTDTQYF.

The V gene is TRBV29-1, the J gene TRBJ2-3, with 11 bases identical to TRBD2. The CDR3 contains 14 residues. CDR1 SQVTM and CDR2 ANQGSEA come from the germline V gene. The V segment lost 6 bases and the J segment 0 bases; nucleotides outside the gene matches: 2. CDR3 region: CSVGTSGSTDTQYF. DNA of the CDR3: TGCAGCGTCGGGACTAGCGGAAGCACAGATACGCAGTATTTT.

This clone occurred once. V usage is TRBV27 and J usage is TRBJ1-2, with D tentatively TRBD1 (5 bases). Trimming removed 4 bases from V and 7 bases from J, with 19 bases in between. The CDR3 is 15 amino acids. From germline, CDR1 is MNHEY and CDR2 SMNVEV (reference sequence). The CDR3 loop is CASSSRPGLGGGYTF. The DNA of the CDR3 is TGTGCCAGCAGTTCCCGACCTGGCCTGGGGGGTGGCTACACCTTC.

The CDR3 nucleotides are TGCAGCGTTGGGATCCCGCGGGAGTACAATGAGCAGTTCTTC. It yields the protein CSVGIPREYNEQFF. This chain links TRBV29-1 with TRBJ2-1, with TRBD2 identical over 7 bases. V lost 4 bases and J lost 4; bases outside the gene matches: 7. The V gene's germline CDR1 is SQVTM and CDR2 ANQGSEA. This CDR3 has 14 residues.

This chain links TRBV6-1 with TRBJ1-2, with TRBD1 as a possible D gene (5 bases). CDR1 MNHNS and CDR2 SASEGT come from the germline V gene. Trimming cost V 1 base and J 8 bases, with 17 bases left between them. This CDR3 is built from 15 residues. The CDR3 loop is CASSEVWAAQGGYTF. As DNA, the CDR3 is TGTGCCAGCAGTGAAGTATGGGCGGCCCAGGGCGGCTACACCTTC.

The rearrangement joins TRBV4-2 to TRBJ1-2, with 7 bases identical to TRBD1. Unmatched junction bases numbered 3, after V lost 2 bases and J lost 3 bases. Germline values: CDR1 LGHNA, CDR2 YNFKEQ. The CDR3 totals 14 residues. The CDR3 region has the DNA TGTGCCAGCAGCCAACCTCAGGGGGACTATGGCTACACCTTC. It codes for CASSQPQGDYGYTF.

The chain employs TRBV6-6 and TRBJ2-4; D could derive from TRBD1 or TRBD2 (5 bases each). The germline CDR1 and CDR2 sequences are MNHNY and SVGAGI (reference sequence). Deletions cut 6 bases from V and 11 bases from J, with 14 bases between. This CDR3 comprises 12 residues. In nucleotides, the CDR3 is TGTGCCAGCAGCTTACAAGGGGACCTTCAGTACTTC. Residues: CASSLQGDLQYF.

The chain joins TRBV5-1 to TRBJ2-2, with D perhaps matching TRBD1 (6 bases). The ends were cut back, 0 bases at V and 5 bases at J, with 11 bases in the middle. CDR1 SGHRS and CDR2 YFSETQ come from the germline V gene. This CDR3 is 15 amino acids long. The DNA for the CDR3 is TGCGCCAGCAGCTTGGACAGGGTGGTAACCGGGGAGCTGTTTTTT. The encoded protein is CASSLDRVVTGELFF.

The V call is TRBV6-1, the J call TRBJ1-2; D uncertain. The CDR3 loop spans 10 amino acids. V was shortened by 8 bases and J by 8 bases, with 9 bases between the two germline ends. CDR1 and CDR2 from the germline V gene are MNHNS and SASEGT. In DNA, the CDR3 is TGTGCCAGCTGGGCGATGGGCTACACCTTC. This codes for CASWAMGYTF.

The V gene is TRBV6-5, the J gene TRBJ1-4; 8 bases map to TRBD1. This CDR3 has 15 amino acids. J lost 8 bases, V lost 6 bases, and 11 bases had no gene match. Germline V lookup: CDR1 MNHEY, CDR2 SVGAGI. DNA of the CDR3: TGTGCCAGCAGGACTTGGACAGGGAAAGGCGAAAAACTGTTTTTT. Translation: CASRTWTGKGEKLFF.

The V and J genes are TRBV6-1 and TRBJ2-7; TRBD1 or TRBD2 may be the D gene (5 bases each). The CDR3 extends over 15 amino acids. V lost 4 bases and J 0 bases, leaving 13 bases between the germline ends. Germline loops: CDR1 MNHNS, CDR2 SASEGT. CDR3: CASSVIGTNSYEQYF. DNA for the CDR3: TGTGCCAGCAGTGTCATCGGGACGAACTCCTACGAGCAGTACTTC.

The V and J genes are TRBV5-5 and TRBJ2-7; D is undetermined. V shed 3 bases and J shed 1 base, with 11 bases lying between them. Germline V gene sequence: CDR1 SGHKS, CDR2 YYEKEE (reference sequence). The CDR3 totals 14 residues. CDR3 nucleotides: TGTGCCAGCAGCTCCTCTTCCACGTCCTACGAGCAGTACTTC. Its protein product is CASSSSSTSYEQYF. Full variable domain (missing parts from reference TRBV5-5 and TRBJ2-7): DAGVTQSPTHLIKTRGQQVTLRCSPISGHKSVSWYQQVLGQGPQFIFQYYEKEERGRGNFPDRFSARQFPNYSSELNVNALLLGDSALYLCASSSSSTSYEQYFGPGTRLTVT.

The V call is TRBV11-2, the J call TRBJ2-7; D is ambiguous. Deletions cut 0 bases from V and 1 base from J, with 10 bases between. Germline V lookup: CDR1 SGHAT, CDR2 FQNNGV. The CDR3 length is 15 residues. CDR3 in DNA: TGTGCCAGCAGCTTAGAAGCAGCCCCGTCCTACGAGCAGTACTTC. Encoded protein: CASSLEAAPSYEQYF.

The genes are TRBV7-9 and TRBJ2-1; TRBD2 aligns across 8 bases. J was trimmed by 10 bases and V by 5 bases; bases with no gene match: 4. The germline gives CDR1 SEHNR, CDR2 FQNEAQ (reference sequence). This CDR3 region has 12 residues. The CDR3 nucleotides read TGTGCCAGCAGCGAGCGGGAGCACGAGCAGTTCTTC. It encodes CASSEREHEQFF.

V gene TRBV7-9 combines with J gene TRBJ1-2; 8 bases agree with TRBD1. The ends lost 5 bases at V and 6 bases at J; junction bases unmatched: 8. The CDR3 contains 14 residues. Germline V gives CDR1 SEHNR, CDR2 FQNEAQ (reference sequence). The CDR3 coding sequence is TGTGCCAGCAGCCCTCGGGGACAGGAGGATGGCTACACCTTC. Protein sequence: CASSPRGQEDGYTF.